The 17 T cell receptor beta chains below come from one sample, sequenced in a study of blood T cell repertoires in COVID-19. Produced via immunoSEQ multiplex PCR; TCRdb's table is partial and in-frame only. The top ten hold roughly 6.2% of the sample, which has a few hundred thousand clones, about four fifths seen once. What was sequenced was PBMCs or T cells enriched from blood (not recorded which). The receptor source for this set is a woman aged 40 to 50 who had recovered from COVID-19.

The chain employs TRBV5-3 and TRBJ2-7, with 10 bases that match TRBD2. TRBV5-3 is an ORF; its function is uncertain. Unmatched junction bases numbered 8, after V lost 0 bases and J lost 5 bases. CDR3 length: 16 amino acids. The CDR3: CARSLVHSSGSNEQYV. The CDR3 DNA follows: TGTGCCAGAAGCTTGGTTCATTCTAGCGGGAGTAACGAGCAGTACGTC.

This rearrangement joins TRBV5-5 to TRBJ1-2; the D gene is possibly TRBD1 (5 bases). Germline V CDR1 and CDR2: SGHKS, YYEKEE (reference sequence). CDR3 length: 16 residues. V was clipped by 0 bases and J by 6 bases, with 18 bases between them. This chain's CDR3 is CASSLVPGDGGDGYTF. The CDR3 DNA reads TGTGCCAGCAGCTTGGTGCCCGGTGACGGGGGAGATGGCTACACCTTC.

J is TRBJ1-1 and V is TRBV7-2; 7 nucleotides align to TRBD1. The V and J ends lost 5 bases and 7 bases, in that order; junction bases with no gene match: 7. CDR3 length equals 13 residues. Germline V gene sequence: CDR1 SGHTA, CDR2 FQGNSA. CDR3 coding DNA: TGTGCCAGCAGCCGAACAGGGGACGGTGAAGCTTTCTTT. This encodes CASSRTGDGEAFF.

In this sample, this clone turned up a few times. The DNA of the CDR3 is TGTGCCAGCAGCTTCGGGACAGGAGCCCCTAACTATGGCTACACCTTC. This sequence encodes CASSFGTGAPNYGYTF. The chain links TRBV2 to TRBJ1-2; 8 bases are a match to TRBD1. J was trimmed by 0 bases and V by 6 bases; bases with no gene match: 9. There are 16 residues in the CDR3. CDR1 SNHLY and CDR2 FYNNEI come from the germline V gene.

The V call is TRBV21-1, the J call TRBJ2-7; the D segment call TRBD1 is taken from the table without a DNA check. TRBV21-1 is given as a pseudogene. The CDR3 runs to 13 residues. CDR3 coding DNA: TGTGCCAGCTCCACCGGACAGGGGAACGAGCAGTACGTC. The encoded protein is CASSTGQGNEQYV.

J is TRBJ2-1 and V is TRBV27, with 8 nucleotides matching TRBD2. V was clipped by 6 bases and J by 5 bases; unmatched bases: 9. Germline CDR1 MNHEY, CDR2 SMNVEV (reference sequence). The CDR3 has 15 amino acids. Here the CDR3 reads CASRKLAASHNEQFF. The CDR3 bases are TGTGCCAGCAGGAAACTAGCGGCTTCTCACAATGAGCAGTTCTTC.

The sample holds one count of this clone. V usage is TRBV5-1 and J usage is TRBJ2-3; D ambiguous. Germline V gene sequence: CDR1 SGHRS, CDR2 YFSETQ. Trimming took 0 bases from V and 4 from J, leaving 6 bases between them. This CDR3 has 13 residues. DNA of the CDR3: TGCGCCAGCAGCTTGGATTATGCAGATACGCAGTATTTT. Its protein is CASSLDYADTQYF.

This chain uses TRBV5-1 with TRBJ1-1; the D gene is possibly TRBD1 (6 bases). V lost 0 bases and J 7 bases, leaving 10 bases between the germline ends. The CDR3 loop spans 13 amino acids. Germline V lookup: CDR1 SGHRS, CDR2 YFSETQ. The CDR3 region is CASSLGSGVEAFF. DNA for the CDR3: TGCGCCAGCAGCTTGGGATCAGGGGTTGAAGCTTTCTTT.

The chain couples TRBV13 to TRBJ2-3; TRBD2 agrees at 12 bases. Trimming at V came to 5 bases and at J to 10 bases, leaving 10 bases not matched to a gene. Germline V lookup: CDR1 PRHDT, CDR2 FYEKMQ (reference sequence). The CDR3 runs 15 residues. CDR3 sequence: CASSLGLAGPRSQYF. The CDR3 coding sequence is TGTGCCAGCAGCCTCGGACTAGCGGGGCCGAGGTCGCAGTATTTT.

This clone appeared a single time. CDR3 coding DNA: TGTGCCAGCAGCCCGCGGTATAGCGGGAGTTTTGGGAATGAGCAGTTCTTC. It translates to CASSPRYSGSFGNEQFF. The chain couples TRBV7-7 to TRBJ2-1; 9 bases align to TRBD2. The CDR3 covers 17 residues. Germline CDR1 is SSHAT and CDR2 is FNYEAQ (reference sequence). V shed 5 bases, J shed 7 bases, and the junction held 15 bases outside the gene matches.

The chain employs TRBV11-2 and TRBJ2-3, with D possibly matching TRBD2 (5 bases). CDR1 is SGHAT and CDR2 is FQNNGV in the germline V gene. The CDR3 consists of 17 residues. Trimming shortened V by 5 bases and J by 2 bases, and 20 bases separated the two germline ends. This CDR3 reads CASSPWWRVVHTDTQYF. The CDR3 DNA is TGTGCCAGCAGCCCTTGGTGGCGGGTGGTTCACACAGATACGCAGTATTTT.

The V call is TRBV9, the J call TRBJ2-2; TRBD2 matches at 10 bases. This CDR3 region has 15 residues. CDR1 and CDR2 from the germline V gene are SGDLS and YYNGEE. The J segment lost 5 bases and the V segment lost 2 bases, leaving 3 bases of the junction unmatched. Here the CDR3 DNA reads TGTGCCAGCAGCGTTGGACTAGCGGAAACCGGGGAGCTGTTTTTT. Its protein product is CASSVGLAETGELFF.

This sequence joins TRBV3-1 (or the pseudogene TRBV3-2) and TRBJ1-1; the match to TRBD1 covers 7 bases. Losses at the gene ends were 4 bases for V and 4 bases for J; bases not matched to a gene: 9. This CDR3 comprises 15 residues. Germline loops: CDR1 LGHDT, CDR2 YNNKEL (reference sequence). CDR3 sequence (DNA): TGTGCCAGCAGCCCGCGACAGGGCGCGGGCACTGAAGCTTTCTTT. Amino acid sequence: CASSPRQGAGTEAFF.

The chain carries TRBV20-1 and TRBJ2-3; TRBD2 aligns across 12 bases. The V gene end was trimmed by 3 bases and the J gene end by 4 bases; junction bases not matched to a gene: 11. CDR3 length equals 17 residues. Germline V gene lookup returns CDR1 DFQATT and CDR2 SNEGSKA (reference sequence). CDR3 protein: CSASSLAGGAQADTQYF. Here the CDR3 DNA reads TGCAGTGCTAGTTCACTAGCGGGGGGAGCACAAGCAGATACGCAGTATTTT.

V usage is TRBV7-9 and J usage is TRBJ2-4; weak D call: TRBD2 (5 bases). Trimming cost V 1 base and J 3 bases, with 16 bases left between them. CDR3 length equals 17 residues. Germline CDR1 reads SEHNR; CDR2 reads FQNEAQ (reference sequence). The CDR3 loop is CASSLVLAYFDKNIQYF. In DNA form, the CDR3 reads TGTGCCAGCAGCTTAGTGCTAGCTTATTTTGACAAAAACATTCAGTACTTC.

The gene calls are TRBV7-3 and TRBJ2-1; TRBD2 agrees at 11 bases. The CDR3 covers 16 residues. Unmatched junction bases numbered 6, after V lost 4 bases and J lost 4 bases. In germline, CDR1 is SGHTA, CDR2 FQGTGA. As DNA, the CDR3 is TGTGCCAGCAGCTATGTGGGACTAGCGGCTTACAATGAGCAGTTCTTC. Protein product: CASSYVGLAAYNEQFF.

This clone was seen a few times. The genes are TRBV7-2 and TRBJ1-3; unclear D gene. The CDR3 extends over 16 amino acids. Trimming shortened V by 3 bases and J by 0 bases, and 12 bases separated the two germline ends. The germline gives CDR1 SGHTA, CDR2 FQGNSA. The CDR3 sequence: CASSFGQRSSGNTIYF. In nucleotides, the CDR3 is TGTGCCAGCAGCTTTGGCCAGCGCTCCTCTGGAAACACCATATATTTT.